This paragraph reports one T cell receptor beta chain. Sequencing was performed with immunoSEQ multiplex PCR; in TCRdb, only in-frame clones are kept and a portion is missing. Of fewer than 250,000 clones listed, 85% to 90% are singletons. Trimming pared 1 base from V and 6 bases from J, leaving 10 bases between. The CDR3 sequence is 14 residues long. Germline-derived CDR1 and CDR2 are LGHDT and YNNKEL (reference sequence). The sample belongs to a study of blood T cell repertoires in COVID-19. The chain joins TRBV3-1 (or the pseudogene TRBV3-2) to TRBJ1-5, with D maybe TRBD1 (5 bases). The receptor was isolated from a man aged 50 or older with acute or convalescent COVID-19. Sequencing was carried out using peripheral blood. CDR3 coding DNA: TGTGCCAGCAGCCAAGGAAGGGGCAGTCAGCCCCAGCATTTT. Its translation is CASSQGRGSQPQHF.